Listed below are T cell receptor beta chains from one sample, sequenced in a study of blood T cell repertoires in COVID-19. The table came from immunoSEQ multiplex PCR; TCRdb's copy has only in-frame clones and leaves some out. Of 40,000 to 50,000 clones in the sample, around 83% were seen once. Source material: peripheral blood. Receptor source: a woman older than 75 with acute or convalescent COVID-19. The CDR3 runs from the conserved cysteine through the conserved F or W. The D gene is left open where the match is weak. Not every row has a clone size; where given, it reads once, few, many or a size class.

v_call	d_call	j_call	clone_size	cdr3_length	cdr3_nt	cdr3_aa
TRBV5-8	TRBD1	TRBJ1-1	.	13	TGTGCCAGCAGCGGGACAGTTTTTGCTGAAGCTTTCTTT	CASSGTVFAEAFF
TRBV6-2/TRBV6-3	TRBD1	TRBJ1-5	.	18	TGTGCCAGCAGTTACGAACCGGGACAGGGGCGATTCAATCAGCCCCAGCATTTT	CASSYEPGQGRFNQPQHF
TRBV3-1/TRBV3-2	.	TRBJ2-7	.	13	TGTGCCAGCAGCCAGCGGGCAAACTACGAGCAGTACTTC	CASSQRANYEQYF
TRBV29-1	.	TRBJ1-2	few	14	TGCAGCGCCCACACCCCAGGGGTCCGATATGGCTACACCTTC	CSAHTPGVRYGYTF
TRBV19	.	TRBJ2-3	.	12	TGTGCCAGTATCTCGAGCACAGATACGCAGTATTTT	CASISSTDTQYF
TRBV15	.	TRBJ1-4	.	15	TGTGCCACCAGCAGAGGAGGGGAGGTTAATGAAAAACTGTTTTTT	CATSRGGEVNEKLFF
TRBV5-1	.	TRBJ1-1	.	17	TGCGCCAGCAGCTTTTCCCCGATGGCGGGGGCTCGCACTGAAGCTTTCTTT	CASSFSPMAGARTEAFF
TRBV10-3	TRBD1	TRBJ1-1	few	16	TGTGCCATCAGTGATCGAAAGGGGGCGAGAAACACTGAAGCTTTCTTT	CAISDRKGARNTEAFF
TRBV10-1	.	TRBJ2-7	.	16	TGCGCCAGCAGTGAGTCGCGGTATTCCTCGGGGGACGAGCAGTACTTC	CASSESRYSSGDEQYF
TRBV6-5	.	TRBJ1-5	.	14	TGTGCCAGCAAGGGGGTGGGGGCGAGGCAGCCCCAGCATTTT	CASKGVGARQPQHF
TRBV10-3	TRBD1	TRBJ1-1	.	15	TGTGCCATCAGTGATCCCGGGACAGTGAACACTGAAGCTTTCTTT	CAISDPGTVNTEAFF
TRBV3-1/TRBV3-2	TRBD2	TRBJ2-5	.	16	TGTGCCAGCAGCGAGATTAGCGGGGGGGCCGGGGAGACCCAGTACTTC	CASSEISGGAGETQYF
TRBV12-3/TRBV12-4	.	TRBJ1-1	.	11	TGTGCCAGCAGTTTGTTCTCTGAAGCTTTCTTT	CASSLFSEAFF
TRBV30	.	TRBJ1-1	once	15	TGTGCCTGGAGAAGAAGCGGACTTTCGAACACTGAAGCTTTCTTT	CAWRRSGLSNTEAFF
TRBV2	TRBD1	TRBJ1-5	.	16	TGTGCCAGCAGCCCTAGGACAGGGAATAGCAATCAGCCCCAGCATTTT	CASSPRTGNSNQPQHF
TRBV15	.	TRBJ1-6	.	16	TGTGCCACCAGCAGAGTCGGTCGGAGTGGAAATTCACCCCTCCACTTT	CATSRVGRSGNSPLHF
TRBV10-2	.	TRBJ2-1	.	13	TGCGCCAGCAGGACGTTACAGGGAGATGAGCAGTTCTTC	CASRTLQGDEQFF
TRBV7-9	.	TRBJ2-5	.	14	TGTGCCAGCAGCTTACCCACAGGGCGGGAGACCCAGTACTTC	CASSLPTGRETQYF
TRBV4-2	TRBD1	TRBJ2-2	.	16	TGTGCCAGCAGCCAACTGGACAGGGTGGCGGCCGGGGAGCTGTTTTTT	CASSQLDRVAAGELFF
TRBV5-1	.	TRBJ2-3	.	13	TGCGCCAGCAGCACAGGGCGGGCAGATACGCAGTATTTT	CASSTGRADTQYF
TRBV10-3	TRBD1	TRBJ2-1	.	14	TGTGCCATCAGTGCGGGACAGGGACCCAATGAGCAGTTCTTC	CAISAGQGPNEQFF
TRBV29-1	TRBD1	TRBJ1-2	few	13	TGCAGCGTTGATGGACAGGGGGCCTATGGCTACACCTTC	CSVDGQGAYGYTF
TRBV11-3	.	TRBJ1-1	.	13	TGTGCCAGCAGCTTAGGCGGGGAGGCAACAGCTTTCTTT	CASSLGGEATAFF
TRBV3-1/TRBV3-2	.	TRBJ2-7	once	14	TGTGCCAGCAGCCTCAAAGAGGGGGAAACGGTGCAGTACTTC	CASSLKEGETVQYF
TRBV27	.	TRBJ1-2	.	16	TGTGCCAGCAGTTTTGGCGGGGACCTTGGAAGGTATGGCTACACCTTC	CASSFGGDLGRYGYTF
TRBV3-1/TRBV3-2	TRBD1	TRBJ1-4	.	17	TGTGCCAGCAGCCCGGGACAGGTCGTCCGGCGCCGCGAGAAACTGTTTTTT	CASSPGQVVRRREKLFF
TRBV14	.	TRBJ1-1	.	14	TGTGCCAGCAGCCAAGATGCGGGCAGCAGTGAAGCTTTCTTT	CASSQDAGSSEAFF
TRBV19	.	TRBJ1-2	.	13	TGTGCCAGTAGTATAGAGGGGGCGAGGGGCTACACCTTC	CASSIEGARGYTF
TRBV5-6	TRBD1	TRBJ1-3	.	17	TGTGCCAGCAGCTTGCCCACAGGGGGCCTCTCTGGAAACACCATATATTTT	CASSLPTGGLSGNTIYF
TRBV20-1	TRBD2	TRBJ2-5	once	16	TGCAGTGCTAGTGGGACTAGCGGGGGGTTGCAAGAGACCCAGTACTTC	CSASGTSGGLQETQYF
TRBV27	.	TRBJ2-5	few	15	TGTGCCAGCCTACCAGTTATCGCCGGGGAAGAGACCCAGTACTTC	CASLPVIAGEETQYF
TRBV10-3	.	TRBJ1-5	.	14	TGTGCCATCAGTGAGTCCGGTTCCCCTCAGCCCCAGCATTTT	CAISESGSPQPQHF
TRBV25-1	.	TRBJ1-1	.	15	TGTGCCAGCAGTCCCGGGGGAATATTGAACACTGAAGCTTTCTTT	CASSPGGILNTEAFF
TRBV7-2	.	TRBJ1-1	once	13	TGTGCCAGCAGCCTTGATCCTACCACTGAAGCTTTCTTT	CASSLDPTTEAFF
TRBV4-1	TRBD1	TRBJ1-1	.	14	TGCGCCAGCGGCAGGGGGAACTTCAACACTGAAGCTTTCTTT	CASGRGNFNTEAFF
TRBV4-2	.	TRBJ1-2	.	15	TGTGCCAGCAGCCAAGTTGGATCCGCGGAATATGGCTACACCTTC	CASSQVGSAEYGYTF
TRBV10-3	TRBD2	TRBJ2-1	.	16	TGTGCCATCAGTGACCCCGGGGGGACTAGCAACGCTGAGCAGTTCTTC	CAISDPGGTSNAEQFF
TRBV6-5	.	TRBJ1-1	.	13	TGTGCCGCCCTGCGGAGGGGGAACACTGAAGCTTTCTTT	CAALRRGNTEAFF
TRBV5-4	.	TRBJ1-1	.	15	TGTGCCAGCAGCTTGGTCCATCGGTCGAACACTGAAGCTTTCTTT	CASSLVHRSNTEAFF
TRBV7-9	.	TRBJ2-3	.	16	TGTGCCAGCAGCTTAGCATGGACAAACGCTGGAGATACGCAGTATTTT	CASSLAWTNAGDTQYF
TRBV10-3	TRBD2	TRBJ2-7	.	13	TGTGCCACCTGGACTAGCGGGCTCGACGAGCAGTACTTC	CATWTSGLDEQYF
TRBV11-2	TRBD1	TRBJ1-4	.	18	TGTGCCAGCAGCTTATCCTTGGACAGGGAAAGTCCTAATGAAAAACTGTTTTTT	CASSLSLDRESPNEKLFF
TRBV20-1	.	TRBJ1-2	.	13	TGCAGTGCTAGTTCGGTCCTTTACTATGGCTACACCTTC	CSASSVLYYGYTF
TRBV6-6	.	TRBJ1-1	once	15	TGTGCCAGCAGTTGGGGGGTACCCGGAGACACTGAAGCTTTCTTT	CASSWGVPGDTEAFF